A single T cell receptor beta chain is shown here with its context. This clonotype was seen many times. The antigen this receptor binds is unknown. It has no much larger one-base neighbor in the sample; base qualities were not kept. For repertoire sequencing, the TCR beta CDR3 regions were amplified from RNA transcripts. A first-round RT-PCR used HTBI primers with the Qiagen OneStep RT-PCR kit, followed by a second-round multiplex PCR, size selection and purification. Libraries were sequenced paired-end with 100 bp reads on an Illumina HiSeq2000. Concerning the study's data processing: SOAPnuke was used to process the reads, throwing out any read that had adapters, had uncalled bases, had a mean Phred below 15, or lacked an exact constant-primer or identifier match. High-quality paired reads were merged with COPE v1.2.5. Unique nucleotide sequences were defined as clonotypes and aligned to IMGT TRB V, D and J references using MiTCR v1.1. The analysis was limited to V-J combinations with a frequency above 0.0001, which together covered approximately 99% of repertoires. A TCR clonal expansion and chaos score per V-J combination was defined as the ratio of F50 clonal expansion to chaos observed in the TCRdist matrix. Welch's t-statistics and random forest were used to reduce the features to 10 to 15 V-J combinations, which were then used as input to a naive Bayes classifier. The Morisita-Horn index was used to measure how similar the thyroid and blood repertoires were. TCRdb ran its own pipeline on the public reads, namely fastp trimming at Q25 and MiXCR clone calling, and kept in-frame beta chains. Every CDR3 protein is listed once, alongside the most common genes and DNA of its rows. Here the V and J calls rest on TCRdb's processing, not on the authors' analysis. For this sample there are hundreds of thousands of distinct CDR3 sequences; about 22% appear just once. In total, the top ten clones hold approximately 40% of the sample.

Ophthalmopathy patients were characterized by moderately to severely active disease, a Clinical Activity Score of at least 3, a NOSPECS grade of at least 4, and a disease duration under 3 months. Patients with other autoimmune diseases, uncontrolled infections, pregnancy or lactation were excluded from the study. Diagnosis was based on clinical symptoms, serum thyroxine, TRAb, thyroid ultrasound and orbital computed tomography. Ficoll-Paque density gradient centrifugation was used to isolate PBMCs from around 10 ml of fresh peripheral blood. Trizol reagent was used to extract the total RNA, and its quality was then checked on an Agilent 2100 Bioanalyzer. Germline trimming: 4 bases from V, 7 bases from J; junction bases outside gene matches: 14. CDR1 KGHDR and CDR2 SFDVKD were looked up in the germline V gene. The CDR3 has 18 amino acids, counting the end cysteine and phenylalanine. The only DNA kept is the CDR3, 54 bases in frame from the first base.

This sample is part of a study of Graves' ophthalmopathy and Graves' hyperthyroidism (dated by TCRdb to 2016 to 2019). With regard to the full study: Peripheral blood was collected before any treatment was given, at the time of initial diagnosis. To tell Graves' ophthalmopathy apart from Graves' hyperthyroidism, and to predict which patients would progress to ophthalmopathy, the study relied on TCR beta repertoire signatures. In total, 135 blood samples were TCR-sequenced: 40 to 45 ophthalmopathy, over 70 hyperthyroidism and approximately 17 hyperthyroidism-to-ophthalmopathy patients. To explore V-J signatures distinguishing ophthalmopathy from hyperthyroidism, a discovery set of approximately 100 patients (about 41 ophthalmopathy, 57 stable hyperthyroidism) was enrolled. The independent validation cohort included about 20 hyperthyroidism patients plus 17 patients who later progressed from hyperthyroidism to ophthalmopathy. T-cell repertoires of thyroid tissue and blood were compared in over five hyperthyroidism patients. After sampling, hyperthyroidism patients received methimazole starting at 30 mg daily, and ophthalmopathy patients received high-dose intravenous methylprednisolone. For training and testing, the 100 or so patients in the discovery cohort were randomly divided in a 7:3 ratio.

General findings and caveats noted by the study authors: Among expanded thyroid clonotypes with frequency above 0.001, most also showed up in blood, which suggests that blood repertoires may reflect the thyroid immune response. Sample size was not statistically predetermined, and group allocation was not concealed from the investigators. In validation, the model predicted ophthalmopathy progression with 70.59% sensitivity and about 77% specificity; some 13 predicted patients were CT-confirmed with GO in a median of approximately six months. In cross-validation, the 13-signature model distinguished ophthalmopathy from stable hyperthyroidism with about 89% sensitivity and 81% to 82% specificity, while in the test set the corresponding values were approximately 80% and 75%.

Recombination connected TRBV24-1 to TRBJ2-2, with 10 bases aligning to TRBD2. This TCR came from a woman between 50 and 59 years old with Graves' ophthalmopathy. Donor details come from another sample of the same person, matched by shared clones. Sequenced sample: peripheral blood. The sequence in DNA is TGTGCCACCAGTGAAGCCCCCTTCCTAGCGGGAGCAATCGGGGAGCTGTTTTTT. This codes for CATSEAPFLAGAIGELFF.